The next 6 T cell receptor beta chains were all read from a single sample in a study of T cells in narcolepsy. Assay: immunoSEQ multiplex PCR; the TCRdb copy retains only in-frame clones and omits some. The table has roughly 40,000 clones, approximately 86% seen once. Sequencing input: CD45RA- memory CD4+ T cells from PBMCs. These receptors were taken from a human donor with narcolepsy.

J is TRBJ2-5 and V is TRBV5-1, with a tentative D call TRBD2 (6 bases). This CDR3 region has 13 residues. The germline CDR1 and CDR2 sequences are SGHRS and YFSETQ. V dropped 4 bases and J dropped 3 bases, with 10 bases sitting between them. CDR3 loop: CASSPLAKETQYF. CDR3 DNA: TGCGCCAGCAGCCCTCTAGCGAAAGAGACCCAGTACTTC.

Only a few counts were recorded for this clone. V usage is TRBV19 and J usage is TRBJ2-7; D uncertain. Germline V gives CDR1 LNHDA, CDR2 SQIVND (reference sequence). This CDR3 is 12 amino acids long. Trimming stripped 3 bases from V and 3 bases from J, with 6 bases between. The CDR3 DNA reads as TGTGCCAGTAGTATGAACAACTACGAGCAGTACTTC. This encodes CASSMNNYEQYF.

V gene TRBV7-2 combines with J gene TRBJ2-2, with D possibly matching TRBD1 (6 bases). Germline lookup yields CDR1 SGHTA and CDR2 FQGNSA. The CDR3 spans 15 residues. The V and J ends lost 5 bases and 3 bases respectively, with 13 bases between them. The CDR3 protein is CASSRDRPYTGELFF. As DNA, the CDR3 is TGTGCCAGCAGCCGAGACAGGCCCTACACCGGGGAGCTGTTTTTT.

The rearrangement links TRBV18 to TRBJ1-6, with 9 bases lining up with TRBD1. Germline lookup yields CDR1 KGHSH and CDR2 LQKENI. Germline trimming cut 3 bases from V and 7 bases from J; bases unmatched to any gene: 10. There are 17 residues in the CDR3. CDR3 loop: CASSPFPGQGGNSPLHF. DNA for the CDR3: TGTGCCAGCTCACCGTTTCCGGGACAGGGAGGGAATTCACCCCTCCACTTT.

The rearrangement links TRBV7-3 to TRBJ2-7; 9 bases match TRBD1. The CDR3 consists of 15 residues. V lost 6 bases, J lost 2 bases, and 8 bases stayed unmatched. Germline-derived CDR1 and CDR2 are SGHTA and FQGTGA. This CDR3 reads CASSGGQGSTYEQYF. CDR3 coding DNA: TGTGCCAGCAGTGGCGGACAGGGGTCCACCTACGAGCAGTACTTC.

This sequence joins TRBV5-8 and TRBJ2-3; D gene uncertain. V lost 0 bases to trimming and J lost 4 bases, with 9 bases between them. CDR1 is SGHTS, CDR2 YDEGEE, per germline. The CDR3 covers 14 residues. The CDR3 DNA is TGTGCCAGCAGCTTGGCAGGTGGTGCAGATACGCAGTATTTT. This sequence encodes CASSLAGGADTQYF.